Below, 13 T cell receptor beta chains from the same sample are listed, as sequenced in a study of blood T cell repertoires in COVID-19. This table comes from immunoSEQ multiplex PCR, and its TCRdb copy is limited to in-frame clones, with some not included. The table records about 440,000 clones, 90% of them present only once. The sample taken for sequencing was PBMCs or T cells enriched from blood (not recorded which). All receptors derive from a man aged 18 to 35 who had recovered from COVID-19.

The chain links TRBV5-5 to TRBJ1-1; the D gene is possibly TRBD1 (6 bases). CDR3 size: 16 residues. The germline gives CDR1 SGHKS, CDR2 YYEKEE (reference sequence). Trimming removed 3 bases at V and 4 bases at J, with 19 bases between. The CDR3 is CASSSRQGKGSTEAFF. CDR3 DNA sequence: TGTGCCAGCAGCTCCCGGCAGGGGAAGGGGAGCACTGAAGCTTTCTTT.

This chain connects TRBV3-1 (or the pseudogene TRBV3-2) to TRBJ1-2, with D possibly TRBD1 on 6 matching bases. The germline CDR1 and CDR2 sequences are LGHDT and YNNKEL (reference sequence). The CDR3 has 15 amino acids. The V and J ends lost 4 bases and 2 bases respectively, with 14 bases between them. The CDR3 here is CASSPSATGNYGYTF. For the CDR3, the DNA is TGTGCCAGCAGCCCCTCGGCAACAGGGAACTATGGCTACACCTTC.

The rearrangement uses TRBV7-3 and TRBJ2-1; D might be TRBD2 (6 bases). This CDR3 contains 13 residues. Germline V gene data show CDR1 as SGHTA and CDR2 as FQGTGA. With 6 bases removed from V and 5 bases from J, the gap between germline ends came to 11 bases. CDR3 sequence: CASSGTPNNEQFF. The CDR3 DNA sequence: TGTGCCAGCAGTGGGACTCCCAACAATGAGCAGTTCTTC.

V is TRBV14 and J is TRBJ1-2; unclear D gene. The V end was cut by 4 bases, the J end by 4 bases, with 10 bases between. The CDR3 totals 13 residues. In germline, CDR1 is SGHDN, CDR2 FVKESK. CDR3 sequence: CASSLKRGYGYTF. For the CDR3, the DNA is TGTGCCAGCAGCCTTAAGCGGGGCTATGGCTACACCTTC. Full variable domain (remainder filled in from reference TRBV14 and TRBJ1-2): EAGVTQFPSHSVIEKGQTVTLRCDPISGHDNLYWYRRVMGKEIKFLLHFVKESKQDESGMPNNRFLAERTGGTYSTLKVQPAELEDSGVYFCASSLKRGYGYTFGSGTRLTVV.

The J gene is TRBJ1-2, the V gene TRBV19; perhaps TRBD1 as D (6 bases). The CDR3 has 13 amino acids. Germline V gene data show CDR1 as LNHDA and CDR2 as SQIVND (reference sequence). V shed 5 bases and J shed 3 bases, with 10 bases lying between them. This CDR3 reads CASSEGVHYGYTF. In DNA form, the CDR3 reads TGTGCCAGTAGTGAGGGGGTACACTATGGCTACACCTTC. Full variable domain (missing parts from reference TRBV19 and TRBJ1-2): DGGITQSPKYLFRKEGQNVTLSCEQNLNHDAMYWYRQDPGQGLRLIYYSQIVNDFQKGDIAEGYSVSREKKESFPLTVTSAQKNPTAFYLCASSEGVHYGYTFGSGTRLTVV.

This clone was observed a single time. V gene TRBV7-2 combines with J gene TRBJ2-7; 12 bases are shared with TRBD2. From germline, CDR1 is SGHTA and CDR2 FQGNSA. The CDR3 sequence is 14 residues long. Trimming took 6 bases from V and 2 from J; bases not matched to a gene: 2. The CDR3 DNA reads TGTGCCAGCAGTTGGACTAGCGGGGCCTACGAGCAGTACTTC. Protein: CASSWTSGAYEQYF.

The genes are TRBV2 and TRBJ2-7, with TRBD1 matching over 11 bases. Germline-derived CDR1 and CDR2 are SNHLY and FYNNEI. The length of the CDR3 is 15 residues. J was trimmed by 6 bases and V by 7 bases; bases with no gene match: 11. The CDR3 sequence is CASTLYGQGASEQYF. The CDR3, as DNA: TGTGCCAGCACACTCTACGGACAGGGGGCATCCGAGCAGTACTTC.

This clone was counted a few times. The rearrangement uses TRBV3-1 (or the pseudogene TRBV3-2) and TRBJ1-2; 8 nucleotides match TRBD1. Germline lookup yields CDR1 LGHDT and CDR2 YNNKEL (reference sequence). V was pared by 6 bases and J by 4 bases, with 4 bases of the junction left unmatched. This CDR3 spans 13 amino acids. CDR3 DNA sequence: TGTGCCAGCAGGTCACAGGGGGGCTATGGCTACACCTTC. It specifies CASRSQGGYGYTF.

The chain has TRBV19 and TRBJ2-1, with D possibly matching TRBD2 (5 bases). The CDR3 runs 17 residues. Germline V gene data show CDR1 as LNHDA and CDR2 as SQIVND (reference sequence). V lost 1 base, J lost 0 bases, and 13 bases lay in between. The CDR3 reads CASSIGRKTSSYNEQFF. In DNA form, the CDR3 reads TGTGCCAGTAGTATAGGGAGAAAAACTAGCTCCTACAATGAGCAGTTCTTC.

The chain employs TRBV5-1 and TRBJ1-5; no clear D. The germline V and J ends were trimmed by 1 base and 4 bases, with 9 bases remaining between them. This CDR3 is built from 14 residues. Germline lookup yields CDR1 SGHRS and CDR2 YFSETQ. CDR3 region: CASSLTGSNQPQHF. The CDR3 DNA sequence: TGCGCCAGCAGCTTGACGGGGTCTAATCAGCCCCAGCATTTT.

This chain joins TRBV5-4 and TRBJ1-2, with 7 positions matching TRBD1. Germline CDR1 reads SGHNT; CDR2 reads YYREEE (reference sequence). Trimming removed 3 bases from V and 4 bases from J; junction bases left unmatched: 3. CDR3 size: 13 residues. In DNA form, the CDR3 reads TGTGCCAGCAGCTCCGGGACAGTCTATGGCTACACCTTC. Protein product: CASSSGTVYGYTF.

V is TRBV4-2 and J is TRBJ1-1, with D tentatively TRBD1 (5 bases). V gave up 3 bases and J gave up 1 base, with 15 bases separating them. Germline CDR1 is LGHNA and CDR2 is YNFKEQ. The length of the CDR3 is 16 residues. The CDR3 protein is CASSQDQGFGNTEAFF. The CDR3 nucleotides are TGTGCCAGCAGCCAGGATCAGGGTTTTGGGAACACTGAAGCTTTCTTT.

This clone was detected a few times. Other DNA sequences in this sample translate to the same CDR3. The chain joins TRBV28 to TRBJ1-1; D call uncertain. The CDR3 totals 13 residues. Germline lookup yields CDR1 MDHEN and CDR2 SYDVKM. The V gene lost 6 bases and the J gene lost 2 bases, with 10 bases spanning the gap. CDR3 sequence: CASSGPLNTEAFF. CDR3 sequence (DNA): TGTGCCAGCAGCGGTCCACTTAACACTGAAGCTTTCTTT.